Shown below are 32 T cell receptor beta chains from a single sample sequenced in a study of cytomegalovirus exposure and HLA in healthy donors (dated by TCRdb to about 2017). The library was made by the immunoSEQ multiplex PCR assay. For the multiplex PCR, a mixture combining 60 forward primers for TCR Vbeta segments and 13 reverse primers for TCR Jbeta segments was used. TCRdb re-hosts the immuneACCESS table, in-frame sequences only. Its copies lack some clones; in the studies checked, an unresolved V gene accounts for under half of them, and the cause for the rest is not known. The sample includes around 210,000 clones, with 70% to 90% observed a single time. Around 0.22% of the sample goes to the ten largest clones. The sample comprised PBMCs. The receptor source for this set is a girl aged 2-10 years in good health and CMV-seronegative.

V and J are TRBV19 and TRBJ1-4; 7 bases match TRBD1. The J segment lost 0 bases and the V segment lost 3 bases, leaving 4 bases of the junction unmatched. Germline CDR1 reads LNHDA; CDR2 reads SQIVND (reference sequence). This CDR3 is 16 amino acids long. DNA of the CDR3: TGTGCCAGTAGTATCTGGACAGGTGCAACTAATGAAAAACTGTTTTTT. Its protein is CASSIWTGATNEKLFF.

This clone was recorded a few times. J is TRBJ1-1 and V is TRBV13; 8 nucleotides align to TRBD1. V shed 1 base and J 0 bases; nucleotides not matched to a gene: 10. The CDR3 covers 18 residues. CDR1 is PRHDT and CDR2 is FYEKMQ in the germline V gene (reference sequence). CDR3 amino acids: CASSLDRQGPDMNTEAFF. The CDR3 coding sequence is TGTGCCAGCAGCTTAGACAGACAGGGGCCTGATATGAACACTGAAGCTTTCTTT.

This sequence joins TRBV7-2 and TRBJ2-2, with 7 bases matching TRBD1. Germline V CDR1 and CDR2: SGHTA, FQGNSA. V shed 4 bases and J 1 base; nucleotides not matched to a gene: 6. The CDR3 consists of 16 residues. CDR3 DNA: TGTGCCAGCAGCTCCCGCCGGGACAGGAACACCGGGGAGCTGTTTTTT. Residues: CASSSRRDRNTGELFF. The full variable domain, rest sourced from reference TRBV7-2 and TRBJ2-2, is GAGVSQSPSNKVTEKGKDVELRCDPISGHTALYWYRQSLGQGLEFLIYFQGNSAPDKSGLPSDRFSAERTGGSVSTLTIQRTQQEDSAVYLCASSSRRDRNTGELFFGEGSRLTVL.

This clone was counted a few times. The chain recombines TRBV18 with TRBJ2-5; D is undetermined. Between the trimmed V and J ends, which lost 6 bases and 1 base, there was a span of 3 bases. The CDR3 runs to 11 residues. Looked up from germline, CDR1 is KGHSH and CDR2 is LQKENI. In nucleotides, the CDR3 is TGTGCCAGCTCCCTCCAAGAGACCCAGTACTTC. Translation gives CASSLQETQYF.

The rearrangement joins TRBV27 to TRBJ2-7; TRBD2 matches 8 bases. The CDR3 sequence is 13 residues long. The trim removed 6 bases at V and 0 bases at J, leaving 1 base unmatched. CDR1 and CDR2 from the germline V gene are MNHEY and SMNVEV (reference sequence). The CDR3 is CASRLADSYEQYF. As DNA, the CDR3 is TGTGCCAGCAGACTAGCGGACTCCTACGAGCAGTACTTC.

V is TRBV7-2 and J is TRBJ1-5; D might be TRBD1 (6 bases). V dropped 0 bases and J dropped 5 bases, with 14 bases sitting between them. CDR1 is SGHTA and CDR2 is FQGNSA in the germline V gene. The CDR3 is 16 residues long. CDR3 sequence: CASSLAGVAGDQPQHF. The CDR3 region has the DNA TGTGCCAGCAGCTTAGCTGGCGTAGCAGGGGATCAGCCCCAGCATTTT.

The chain carries TRBV4-1 and TRBJ1-5; maybe TRBD1 (5 bases). V was clipped by 4 bases and J by 6 bases, with 10 bases between them. Per germline, CDR1 MGHRA and CDR2 YSYEKL. The CDR3 has 13 amino acids. CDR3 region: CASSRADSQPQHF. In DNA, the CDR3 is TGCGCCAGCAGCCGGGCCGACAGTCAGCCCCAGCATTTT.

This chain joins TRBV5-3 and TRBJ1-2, with TRBD1 matching 8 bases. TRBV5-3 is labeled an ORF, and its function is uncertain. This CDR3 is built from 17 residues. V shed 4 bases and J 3 bases; nucleotides not matched to a gene: 14. DNA of the CDR3: TGTGCCAGAAGCCTAGACGACAGGGGTGACCTGGACTATGGCTACACCTTC. Translation: CARSLDDRGDLDYGYTF.

The chain employs TRBV10-2 and TRBJ2-2, with 8 bases identical to TRBD1. CDR3 length: 15 amino acids. CDR1 and CDR2 (germline): WSHSY, SAAADI. J lost 2 bases, V lost 5 bases, and 4 bases had no gene match. The CDR3 sequence is CASSPGTGNTGELFF. The CDR3, as DNA: TGCGCCAGCAGTCCCGGGACAGGTAACACCGGGGAGCTGTTTTTT.

The J gene is TRBJ1-2, the V gene TRBV19; no firm D call. V was clipped by 8 bases and J by 2 bases, with 12 bases between them. Germline V lookup: CDR1 LNHDA, CDR2 SQIVND (reference sequence). The CDR3 totals 13 residues. The CDR3 bases are TGTGCCAGTGGTGCGGGGAGGAACTATGGCTACACCTTC. Protein: CASGAGRNYGYTF.

The genes are TRBV5-1 and TRBJ2-3, with D possibly being TRBD1 (5 bases). V was shortened by 0 bases and J by 6 bases, with 8 bases between the two germline ends. CDR1 SGHRS and CDR2 YFSETQ come from the germline V gene. This CDR3 is 13 amino acids long. The CDR3 nucleotides are TGCGCCAGCAGCTTGGTAAAGGGGGATACGCAGTATTTT. It codes for CASSLVKGDTQYF.

The rearrangement joins TRBV5-1 to TRBJ1-1; 7 bases agree with TRBD1. This CDR3 spans 14 amino acids. Trimming took 7 bases from V and 4 from J; bases not matched to a gene: 10. Germline V CDR1 and CDR2: SGHRS, YFSETQ. The CDR3 sequence is CASVRTGGSTEAFF. The CDR3, as DNA: TGCGCCAGCGTGAGGACAGGAGGGAGCACTGAAGCTTTCTTT.

This rearrangement joins TRBV18 to TRBJ2-5, with 15 bases that match TRBD2. J was trimmed by 5 bases and V by 3 bases; bases with no gene match: 10. This CDR3 has 18 amino acids. Germline lookup yields CDR1 KGHSH and CDR2 LQKENI. The CDR3 here is CASSPPGLAGGGQETQYF. The CDR3 bases are TGTGCCAGCTCACCCCCGGGACTAGCGGGAGGAGGACAGGAGACCCAGTACTTC.

This sequence joins TRBV19 and TRBJ2-1; D uncertain. Germline loops: CDR1 LNHDA, CDR2 SQIVND (reference sequence). This CDR3 is built from 8 residues. V was cut by 10 bases and J by 8 bases, with 3 bases left in between. In DNA form, the CDR3 reads TGTGCCACCGATGAGCAGTTCTTC. Translating gives CATDEQFF.

The chain recombines TRBV5-1 with TRBJ2-1; the match to TRBD1 covers 9 bases. The germline gives CDR1 SGHRS, CDR2 YFSETQ. The V segment lost 5 bases and the J segment 8 bases; nucleotides outside the gene matches: 8. The CDR3 is 14 residues long. CDR3 in amino acids: CASSEDRGWDEQFF. Written as DNA, the CDR3 is TGCGCCAGCAGTGAGGACAGGGGATGGGATGAGCAGTTCTTC.

The V call is TRBV25-1, the J call TRBJ2-7; the match to TRBD2 covers 7 bases. This CDR3 is 14 amino acids long. CDR1 MGHDK and CDR2 SYGVNS come from the germline V gene. V lost 4 bases and J lost 5; bases outside the gene matches: 8. This CDR3 is CASSAETSSDEQYF. For the CDR3, the DNA is TGTGCCAGCAGTGCCGAGACTAGCAGCGACGAGCAGTACTTC.

The gene calls are TRBV5-1 and TRBJ2-5; TRBD2 agrees at 8 bases. V trimming: 5 bases; J trimming: 4 bases; junction bases outside the gene matches: 4. The CDR3 is made up of 13 amino acids. Per the germline V gene, CDR1 is SGHRS and CDR2 is YFSETQ. The CDR3 DNA is TGCGCCAGCAGACCCGGACTAGCAGAGACCCAGTACTTC. Its translation is CASRPGLAETQYF.

V and J are TRBV13 and TRBJ2-4; possible D gene TRBD2, 5 bases. V was shortened by 4 bases and J by 5 bases, with 6 bases between the two germline ends. The CDR3 covers 12 residues. Per germline, CDR1 PRHDT and CDR2 FYEKMQ (reference sequence). The CDR3 nucleotides are TGTGCCAGCAGCTACGGGGAAAACATTCAGTACTTC. Protein sequence: CASSYGENIQYF.

The chain carries TRBV7-9 and TRBJ2-1; 8 bases fit TRBD1. V shed 3 bases and J 5 bases; nucleotides not matched to a gene: 9. Germline V CDR1 and CDR2: SEHNR, FQNEAQ (reference sequence). This CDR3 is built from 16 residues. The DNA of the CDR3 is TGTGCCAGCAGCTTTCCCCTGGACAGGGTAAACAATGAGCAGTTCTTC. Encoded protein: CASSFPLDRVNNEQFF.

The chain has TRBV6-5 and TRBJ2-1, with 9 positions matching TRBD1. The CDR3 sequence is 15 residues long. After removal of 6 bases from V and 5 bases from J, the junction contained 8 bases not matched to a gene. Germline loops: CDR1 MNHEY, CDR2 SVGAGI. The CDR3: CASRWTGVGHNEQFF. For the CDR3, the DNA is TGTGCCAGCAGGTGGACAGGGGTCGGCCACAATGAGCAGTTCTTC.

The chain joins TRBV20-1 to TRBJ2-3; D perhaps matches TRBD2 (5 bases). CDR1 DFQATT and CDR2 SNEGSKA come from the germline V gene (reference sequence). This CDR3 has 11 amino acids. V lost 5 bases, J lost 4 bases, and 7 bases lay in between. The DNA of the CDR3 is TGCAGTGCTCAGGAGGCAGATACGCAGTATTTT. As protein: CSAQEADTQYF.

This clone was detected a few times. The gene calls are TRBV11-2 and TRBJ2-3; maybe TRBD1 (5 bases). Germline CDR1 is SGHAT and CDR2 is FQNNGV. The CDR3 loop spans 16 amino acids. V lost 2 bases to trimming and J lost 0 bases, with 12 bases between them. The CDR3 nucleotides are TGTGCCAGCAGCTTATTGTGGGGCTCCAGCACAGATACGCAGTATTTT. Translating gives CASSLLWGSSTDTQYF.

This chain uses TRBV5-6 with TRBJ2-5; TRBD2 is a possible D gene (6 bases). V lost 3 bases to trimming and J lost 5 bases, with 11 bases between them. Germline CDR1 reads SGHDT; CDR2 reads YYEEEE. The CDR3 extends over 13 amino acids. In DNA form, the CDR3 reads TGTGCCAGCAGCTCTACTGGGAGGGAGACCCAGTACTTC. Translated: CASSSTGRETQYF.

On this clone: Its ends do not fully match the called genes, so a read error is possible. The chain carries TRBV9 and TRBJ1-2, with TRBD1 identical over 9 bases. The CDR3 runs to 12 residues. Germline V gene sequence: CDR1 SGDLS, CDR2 YYNGEE. In DNA form, the CDR3 reads TGTGCCAGCACCCAGACAGGGGGGTCGCTTCTCTTC. Its translation is CASTQTGGSLLF.

The J gene is TRBJ2-2, the V gene TRBV27; 8 bases are a match to TRBD1. Germline CDR1 is MNHEY and CDR2 is SMNVEV (reference sequence). There are 16 residues in the CDR3. J gave up 7 bases and V 8 bases, and 15 bases lay outside the gene matches. CDR3 coding DNA: TGTGCCAGCCGATCATACCGGACAGGGAGTGACGGGGAGCTGTTTTTT. Residues: CASRSYRTGSDGELFF.

The V call is TRBV5-1, the J call TRBJ2-3; unclear D gene. There are 12 residues in the CDR3. Germline loops: CDR1 SGHRS, CDR2 YFSETQ. V was pared by 4 bases and J by 6 bases, with 9 bases between. This CDR3 is CASSPDTDTQYF. The CDR3 region has the DNA TGCGCCAGCAGCCCTGACACGGATACGCAGTATTTT.

This clone was recorded once. The chain links TRBV18 to TRBJ2-7; weak D call: TRBD2 (6 bases). The V end was cut by 3 bases, the J end by 4 bases, with 13 bases between. CDR1 KGHSH and CDR2 LQKENI come from the germline V gene. CDR3 length equals 14 residues. CDR3 loop: CASSPIGTSYEQYF. The CDR3 bases are TGTGCCAGCTCACCGATCGGGACTTCTTACGAGCAGTACTTC.

The chain uses TRBV29-1 and TRBJ2-1; TRBD2 agrees at 16 bases. Germline CDR1 reads SQVTM; CDR2 reads ANQGSEA. The ends lost 8 bases at V and 8 bases at J; junction bases unmatched: 3. This CDR3 spans 13 amino acids. Written as DNA, the CDR3 is TGCAGCCAGGGGACTAGCGGGAGGGATGAGCAGTTCTTC. As protein: CSQGTSGRDEQFF.

The chain joins TRBV4-1 to TRBJ1-2; D gene uncertain. Trimming removed 0 bases at V and 5 bases at J, with 10 bases between. The CDR3 covers 14 residues. Germline V lookup: CDR1 MGHRA, CDR2 YSYEKL. The CDR3 bases are TGCGCCAGCAGCCAAGAGCTGTCAGCGTATGGCTACACCTTC. Protein product: CASSQELSAYGYTF.

This clone was found once. The chain is built from TRBV5-1 and TRBJ2-3, with 7 bases matching TRBD1. The V and J ends lost 4 bases and 5 bases, in that order; junction bases with no gene match: 7. Per germline, CDR1 SGHRS and CDR2 YFSETQ. The length of the CDR3 is 14 residues. CDR3 sequence: CASSAQGTLDTQYF. CDR3 DNA sequence: TGCGCCAGCAGCGCACAGGGGACCTTAGATACGCAGTATTTT.

The rearrangement links TRBV30 to TRBJ1-6, with D unclear. The ends were cut back, 4 bases at V and 2 bases at J, with 15 bases in the middle. Germline V gene data show CDR1 as GTSNPN and CDR2 as SVGIG (reference sequence). The CDR3 has 16 residues. The CDR3 protein is CAWIGNSKTYNSPLHF. The CDR3 DNA reads TGTGCCTGGATAGGAAACAGCAAAACCTATAATTCACCCCTCCACTTT.

The rearrangement links TRBV5-5 to TRBJ2-7; 7 bases agree with TRBD1. This CDR3 region has 14 residues. Germline trimming cut 3 bases from V and 4 bases from J; bases unmatched to any gene: 7. Germline values: CDR1 SGHKS, CDR2 YYEKEE (reference sequence). CDR3 coding DNA: TGTGCCAGCAGCTCCAGACAGGGCCATTACGAGCAGTACTTC. This encodes CASSSRQGHYEQYF.